The subject of this entry is one T cell receptor beta chain. This clonotype was seen a single time. What antigen it recognizes has not been identified. Qualities for individual bases were not recorded, and no much larger clone is one base off. One read yields weak evidence. The sample belongs to a study of T cell repertoires in cytomegalovirus infection (dated 2019 in TCRdb). For the study in its entirety: The peptide stimulations were aimed at well-studied HLA-B-restricted epitopes as well as recently identified HLA-C-restricted CMV epitopes, whose presentation resists viral immunomodulation. The HLA type of each donor mattered for the analysis, because public TCR beta signatures pointed to carriage of CMV infection along with the matching HLA type. What the authors observed across the whole study: The ex vivo response was dominated by HLA-C-restricted CMV-specific TCR beta clonotypes, which also provided the single most frequent clonotype in two of eight donors. Cumulative frequency of public TCR beta family members discriminated carriers of CMV infection plus the relevant HLA type in this cohort and an independent approximately 400-donor cohort.

Taken with the paper, the label for treatment or condition translates to: in vitro stimulation with specific CMV peptide epitopes to enrich CMV-specific T cells. CDR1 SEHNR and CDR2 FQNEAQ are derived from the germline V gene (reference sequence). V loses 8 bases at its end and J loses 4 bases; junction bases beyond the gene matches: 17. The CDR3 holds 18 amino acids from the cysteine to the phenylalanine. The read is trimmed to its CDR3 DNA, 54 bases read in frame from base 1. Sequenced on an Illumina HiSeq 1500. The public reads were run again by TCRdb, first through fastp at Q25 and then through MiXCR, and only productive beta chains were kept. CDR3 protein duplicates are merged, each entry listing the most common genes and DNA. Here the sample has approximately 1,000,000 distinct CDR3 sequences; roughly 30% occur a single time. Of the sample, around 15% is held by the ten largest clones.

This clonotype was sampled from a human donor in good health (CMV status not recorded). Some clones in this sample may be carry-over from other donors' samples. Sequencing used cultured CD8+ T cells from PBMCs, obtained from culture after CMV antigen stimulation. The V and J genes are TRBV7-9 and TRBJ1-5, and TRBD1 matches 10 of the central bases. The DNA sequence is as follows: TGTGCCAGCGCACCGGGCCCGGGACAGGGGCCTCCTAATCAGCCCCAGCATTTT. It translates to CASAPGPGQGPPNQPQHF.